This TCR beta chain was sequenced during a study of cytomegalovirus exposure and HLA in healthy donors. Study at large: The platform used for the approximately 130 validation repertoires matched that of the approximately 670 first-cohort repertoires, a later analysis reported. General study points: There were around 160 TCR beta chains listed as cytomegalovirus-associated.

The CDR3 has 14 amino acids. Germline-derived CDR1 and CDR2 are SGHVS and FNYEAQ. V lost 5 bases, J lost 2 bases, and 5 bases stayed unmatched. These donors were members of the approximately 120-subject validation cohort, a group separate from the approximately 700-subject first cohort. The method was immunoSEQ multiplex PCR; TCRdb's version includes in-frame clones alone and lacks a portion of them. The sample records approximately 270,000 clones, 80% to 90% being singletons. This clone was seen once. Its antigen is currently unknown. What was sequenced was PBMCs. The chain combines TRBV7-6 with TRBJ1-2; 7 bases line up with TRBD1. This TCR derives from a woman aged 18-29 years in good health and CMV-seronegative. The CDR3 bases are TGTGCCAGCAGCCCCGGACAGGCCAACTATGGCTACACCTTC. Encoded protein: CASSPGQANYGYTF. Combining the CDR3 with reference TRBV7-6 and TRBJ1-2 gives the whole variable domain GAGVSQSPRYKVTKRGQDVALRCDPISGHVSLYWYRQALGQGPEFLTYFNYEAQQDKSGLPNDRFSAERPEGSISTLTIQRTEQRDSAMYRCASSPGQANYGYTFGSGTRLTVV.